Below, one TCR beta chain is given with its context. Its antigen is not identified. A single record per CDR3 protein comes from TCRdb applying MiXCR to the reads. This repertoire shows roughly 990,000 distinct CDR3 sequences, about a third found once; its top ten account for about an eighth. Per the germline V gene, CDR1 is SGHTA and CDR2 is FQGNSA. Trimming shortened V by 5 bases and J by 6 bases, and 8 bases separated the two germline ends. This CDR3 is built from 12 residues. The data stem from a study of T cell repertoires in cytomegalovirus infection. Across the study: Indications came from public TCR beta signatures; they pointed to CMV infection and to a matching HLA type.

The study's findings and limits: There were HLA-C-restricted CMV-specific TCR beta clonotypes dominating the ex vivo response.

The source of this sequence is a human donor in good health (CMV status not recorded). Some clones in this sample may be carry-over from other donors' samples. The rearrangement links TRBV7-2 to TRBJ2-1; D remains ambiguous. This sample comprised cultured CD8+ T cells from PBMCs, obtained from culture after CMV antigen stimulation. In DNA form, the CDR3 reads TGTACCAGCAGCACCCAGTTCAATGAGCAGTTCTTC. Its translation is CTSSTQFNEQFF.